This T cell receptor beta chain was profiled in a study of T-cell reconstitution after alpha-beta-depleted transplantation in children. Unique molecular identifiers were incorporated during preparation of the TCRbeta library. TCRdb reanalysed the PCR reads using MiXCR and keeps one entry per CDR3 protein. Of some 600,000 distinct CDR3 sequences detected, 10% to 15% appear once; the ten largest clones hold 2% to 2.5%. Looked up from germline, CDR1 is ENHRY and CDR2 is SYGVKD. This CDR3 contains 15 residues. Trimming at V came to 0 bases and at J to 12 bases, leaving 10 bases not matched to a gene. Sequenced material: PBMCs, mostly from graft donor cells, taken 360 days after TCRalphabeta/CD19-depleted stem cell transplant. The chain joins TRBV10-3 to TRBJ2-1, with TRBD2 matching over 8 bases. The TCR originated in a male patient aged 10 to 17 who had a stem cell transplant for acute myeloid leukemia, so the T cells may come from the graft donor. CDR3 nucleotides: TGTGCCATCAGTGAGTCTGCAGCGGGAGTTTCCCTGCAGTTCTTC. Translation: CAISESAAGVSLQFF.